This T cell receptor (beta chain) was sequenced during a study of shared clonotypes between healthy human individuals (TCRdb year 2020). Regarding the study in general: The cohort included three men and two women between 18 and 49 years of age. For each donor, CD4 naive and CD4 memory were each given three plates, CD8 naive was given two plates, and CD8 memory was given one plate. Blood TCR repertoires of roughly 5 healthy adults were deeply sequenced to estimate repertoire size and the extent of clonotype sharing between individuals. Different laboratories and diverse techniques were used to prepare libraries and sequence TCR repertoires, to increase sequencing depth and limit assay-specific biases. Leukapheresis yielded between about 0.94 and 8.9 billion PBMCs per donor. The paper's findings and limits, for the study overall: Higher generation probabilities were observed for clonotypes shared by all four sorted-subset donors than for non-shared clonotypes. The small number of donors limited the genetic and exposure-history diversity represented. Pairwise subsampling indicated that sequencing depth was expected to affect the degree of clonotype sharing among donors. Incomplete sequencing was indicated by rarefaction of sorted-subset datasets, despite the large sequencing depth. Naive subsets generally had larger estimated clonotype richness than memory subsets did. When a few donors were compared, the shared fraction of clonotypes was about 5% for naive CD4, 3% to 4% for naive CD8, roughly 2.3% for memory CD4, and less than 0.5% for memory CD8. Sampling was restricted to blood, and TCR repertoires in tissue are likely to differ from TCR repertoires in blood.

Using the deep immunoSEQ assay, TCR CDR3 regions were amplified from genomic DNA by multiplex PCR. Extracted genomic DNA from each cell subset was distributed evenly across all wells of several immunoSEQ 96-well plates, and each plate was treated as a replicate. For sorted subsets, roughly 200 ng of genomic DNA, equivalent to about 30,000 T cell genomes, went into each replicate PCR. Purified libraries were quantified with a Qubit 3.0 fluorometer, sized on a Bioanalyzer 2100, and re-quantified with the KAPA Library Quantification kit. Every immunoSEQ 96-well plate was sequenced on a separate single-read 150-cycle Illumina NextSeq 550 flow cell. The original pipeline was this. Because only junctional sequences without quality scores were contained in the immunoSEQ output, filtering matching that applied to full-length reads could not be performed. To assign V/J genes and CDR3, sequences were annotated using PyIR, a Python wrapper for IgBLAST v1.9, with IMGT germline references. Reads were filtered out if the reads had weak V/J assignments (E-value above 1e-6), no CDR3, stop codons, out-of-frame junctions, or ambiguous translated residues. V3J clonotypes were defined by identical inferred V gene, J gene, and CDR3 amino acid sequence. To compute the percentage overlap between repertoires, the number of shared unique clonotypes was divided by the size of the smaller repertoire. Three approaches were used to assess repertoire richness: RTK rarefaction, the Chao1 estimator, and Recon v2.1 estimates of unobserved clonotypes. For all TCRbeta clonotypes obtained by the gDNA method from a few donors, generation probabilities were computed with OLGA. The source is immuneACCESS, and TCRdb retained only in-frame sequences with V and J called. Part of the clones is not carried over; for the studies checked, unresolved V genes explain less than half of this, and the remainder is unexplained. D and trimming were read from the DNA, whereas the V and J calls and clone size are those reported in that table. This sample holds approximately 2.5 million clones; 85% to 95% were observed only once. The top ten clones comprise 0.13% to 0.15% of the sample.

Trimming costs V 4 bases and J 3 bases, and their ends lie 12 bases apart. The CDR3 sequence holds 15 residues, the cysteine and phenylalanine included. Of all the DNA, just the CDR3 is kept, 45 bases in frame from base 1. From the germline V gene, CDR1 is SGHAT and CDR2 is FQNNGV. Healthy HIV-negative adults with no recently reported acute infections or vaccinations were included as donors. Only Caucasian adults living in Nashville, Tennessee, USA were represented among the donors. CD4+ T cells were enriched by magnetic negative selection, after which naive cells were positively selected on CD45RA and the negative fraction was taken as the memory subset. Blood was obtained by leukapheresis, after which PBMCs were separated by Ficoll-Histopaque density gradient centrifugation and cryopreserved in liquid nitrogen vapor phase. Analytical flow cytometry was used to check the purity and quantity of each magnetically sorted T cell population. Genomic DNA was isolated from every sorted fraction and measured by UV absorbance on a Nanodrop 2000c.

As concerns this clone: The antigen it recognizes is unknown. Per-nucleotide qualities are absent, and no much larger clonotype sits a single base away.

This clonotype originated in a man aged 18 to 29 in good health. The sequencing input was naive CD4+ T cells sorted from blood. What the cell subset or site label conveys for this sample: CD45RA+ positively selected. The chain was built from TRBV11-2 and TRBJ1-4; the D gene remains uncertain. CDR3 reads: CASSSAWGANEKLFF. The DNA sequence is TGTGCCAGCAGCTCGGCGTGGGGAGCTAATGAAAAACTGTTTTTT.